The 29 T cell receptor beta chains reported below all come from one sample, sequenced in a study of shared clonotypes between healthy human individuals. Naive CD8 cells lacked CD45RO and underwent positive selection for CCR7, leaving out terminally differentiated effector memory CD45RA+ cells. The protocol was immunoSEQ multiplex PCR, while the TCRdb copy is restricted to in-frame clones and leaves out a portion. Among hundreds of thousands of clones listed, about 97% were seen once. Sequenced input: naive CD8+ T cells sorted from blood. The receptors here all came from a man under 40 in good health.

The table lists this clone with a count of one. The chain carries TRBV7-6 and TRBJ2-3; the match to TRBD1 covers 8 bases. Trimming at V came to 0 bases and at J to 5 bases, leaving 10 bases not matched to a gene. The CDR3 runs to 17 residues. Germline lookup yields CDR1 SGHVS and CDR2 FNYEAQ. CDR3 amino acids: CASSLAQWGRGRDTQYF. DNA of the CDR3: TGTGCCAGCAGCTTAGCGCAGTGGGGCAGGGGGCGAGATACGCAGTATTTT.

The rearrangement uses TRBV5-1 and TRBJ2-1, with D possibly being TRBD2 (7 bases). Germline V gives CDR1 SGHRS, CDR2 YFSETQ. V lost 7 bases, J lost 6 bases, and 14 bases lay in between. CDR3 length equals 13 residues. CDR3 bases: TGCGCCAGCGACGGGGGGCTAGGCAATGAGCAGTTCTTC. It codes for CASDGGLGNEQFF.

The chain links TRBV13 to TRBJ2-1, with D tentatively TRBD2 (5 bases). The CDR3 has 15 amino acids. Between the trimmed V and J ends, which lost 2 bases and 8 bases, there was a span of 16 bases. The germline gives CDR1 PRHDT, CDR2 FYEKMQ (reference sequence). The CDR3 protein is CASSLLSNKGDEQFF. Here the CDR3 DNA reads TGTGCCAGCAGCTTATTATCTAATAAGGGAGATGAGCAGTTCTTC.

CDR3 region: CASSTSLTGSYEQYF. The CDR3 bases are TGTGCCAGTAGTACTTCCCTAACAGGGTCCTACGAGCAGTACTTC. The genes are TRBV19 and TRBJ2-7, with D perhaps matching TRBD1 (6 bases). This CDR3 region has 15 residues. Germline CDR1 is LNHDA and CDR2 is SQIVND (reference sequence). Trimming stripped 4 bases from V and 1 base from J, with 14 bases between.

The chain uses TRBV27 and TRBJ1-1; perhaps TRBD1 as D (5 bases). Per the germline V gene, CDR1 is MNHEY and CDR2 is SMNVEV (reference sequence). The CDR3 spans 16 residues. The ends were cut back, 7 bases at V and 0 bases at J, with 18 bases in the middle. CDR3 sequence reads: CASKPLQGSVNTEAFF. CDR3 nucleotides: TGTGCCAGCAAACCACTTCAGGGATCTGTGAACACTGAAGCTTTCTTT.

V usage is TRBV11-2 and J usage is TRBJ2-7; 8 bases are shared with TRBD2. J was trimmed by 4 bases and V by 0 bases; bases with no gene match: 14. CDR1 is SGHAT and CDR2 is FQNNGV in the germline V gene. The CDR3 sequence is 18 residues long. The DNA of the CDR3 is TGTGCCAGCAGCTTAGATTATATTGAAGCGGGAGATACGTACGAGCAGTACTTC. It translates to CASSLDYIEAGDTYEQYF.

This chain joins TRBV6-5 and TRBJ2-3; D is uncertain. Germline-derived CDR1 and CDR2 are MNHEY and SVGAGI. The germline V and J ends were trimmed by 6 bases and 4 bases, with 2 bases remaining between them. The CDR3 totals 10 residues. DNA of the CDR3: TGTGCCAGCAGATCAGATACGCAGTATTTT. As protein: CASRSDTQYF.

A remark on this clone: Other DNA sequences within the sample encode an identical CDR3. The J gene is TRBJ2-2, the V gene TRBV27; D unresolved. Looked up from germline, CDR1 is MNHEY and CDR2 is SMNVEV (reference sequence). The V end was cut by 6 bases, the J end by 1 base, with 3 bases between. CDR3 size: 12 residues. DNA of the CDR3: TGTGCCAGCAGGCAGAACACCGGGGAGCTGTTTTTT. It translates to CASRQNTGELFF.

This clone was seen just once. The chain uses TRBV5-1 and TRBJ2-7; D may be TRBD1 (7 bases). CDR3 size: 15 residues. With 3 bases removed from V and 2 bases from J, the gap between germline ends came to 15 bases. CDR1 is SGHRS, CDR2 YFSETQ, per germline. In nucleotides, the CDR3 is TGCGCCAGCAGCTCCCTCGGGGGACAGACCTACGAGCAGTACTTC. It codes for CASSSLGGQTYEQYF.

The chain is built from TRBV4-1 and TRBJ2-1; no clear D gene. Germline V gene data show CDR1 as MGHRA and CDR2 as YSYEKL. The CDR3 consists of 13 residues. The V and J ends lost 1 base and 7 bases respectively, with 8 bases between them. CDR3 DNA sequence: TGCGCCAGCAGCCAAGTTGGGGAAAATGAGCAGTTCTTC. Translating it yields CASSQVGENEQFF.

The J gene is TRBJ2-7, the V gene TRBV5-8; 7 bases fit TRBD2. V lost 1 base to trimming and J lost 2 bases; unmatched junction nucleotides: 6. Germline CDR1 SGHTS, CDR2 YDEGEE. This CDR3 region has 15 residues. The CDR3, as DNA: TGTGCCAGCAGCTTGATAGCGGGTGGGGCCTACGAGCAGTACTTC. This encodes CASSLIAGGAYEQYF.

The V and J genes are TRBV9 and TRBJ2-5; 10 nucleotides agree with TRBD2. The ends lost 3 bases at V and 5 bases at J; junction bases unmatched: 16. This CDR3 comprises 18 residues. The V gene's germline CDR1 is SGDLS and CDR2 YYNGEE. The CDR3 nucleotides read TGTGCCAGCAGCGCCCCAATCCCCCTAGCGGGAGACCGGGAGACCCAGTACTTC. Translation gives CASSAPIPLAGDRETQYF.

V and J are TRBV10-2 and TRBJ1-2; D possibly corresponds to TRBD1 (5 bases). Germline-derived CDR1 and CDR2 are WSHSY and SAAADI. The V end was cut by 6 bases, the J end by 2 bases, with 16 bases between. This CDR3 has 15 residues. CDR3 DNA sequence: TGCGCCAGCAGGGGACTTAAGGGATCCAACTATGGCTACACCTTC. Translation: CASRGLKGSNYGYTF.

This clone was picked up one time. The J gene is TRBJ1-3, the V gene TRBV6-5; D remains ambiguous. Germline V lookup: CDR1 MNHEY, CDR2 SVGAGI. V was cut by 4 bases and J by 0 bases, with 4 bases left in between. There are 13 residues in the CDR3. CDR3 sequence reads: CASSSLSGNTIYF. The CDR3 DNA sequence: TGTGCCAGCAGTTCCCTCTCTGGAAACACCATATATTTT.

The chain has TRBV7-6 and TRBJ2-7; TRBD2 agrees at 10 bases. The V segment lost 3 bases and the J segment 3 bases; nucleotides outside the gene matches: 2. Looked up from germline, CDR1 is SGHVS and CDR2 is FNYEAQ. The CDR3 runs to 14 residues. Here the CDR3 DNA reads TGTGCCAGCAGCTTCGGGACTAGCGACTACGAGCAGTACTTC. This codes for CASSFGTSDYEQYF.

The chain recombines TRBV27 with TRBJ1-1; the D is unclear. V was trimmed by 5 bases and J by 1 base, leaving 11 bases between them. The CDR3 has 14 amino acids. Germline values: CDR1 MNHEY, CDR2 SMNVEV (reference sequence). The CDR3 region has the DNA TGTGCCAGCAGTAACCTTGAGAGGAACACTGAAGCTTTCTTT. Translating it yields CASSNLERNTEAFF.

This clone came up once. The V gene is TRBV27, the J gene TRBJ1-5; D is unresolved. Germline V gene lookup returns CDR1 MNHEY and CDR2 SMNVEV (reference sequence). V lost 6 bases and J 5 bases, leaving 17 bases between the germline ends. The CDR3 consists of 15 residues. The CDR3 bases are TGTGCCAGCAGCCCCAGGCTCATGGCCGATCAGCCCCAGCATTTT. Translating it yields CASSPRLMADQPQHF.

CDR3 nucleotide sequence: TGTGCCAGCAGCTTAACAAAGGGAGCGGGAAAGGGCGGCGGGGAGCTGTTTTTT. It specifies CASSLTKGAGKGGGELFF. V is TRBV7-3 and J is TRBJ2-2; 7 nucleotides line up with TRBD2. CDR1 is SGHTA and CDR2 is FQGTGA in the germline V gene. The V and J ends lost 0 bases and 7 bases, in that order; junction bases with no gene match: 14. This CDR3 is built from 18 residues. The variable domain in full, with the rest retrieved from reference TRBV7-3 and TRBJ2-2, is GAGVSQTPSNKVTEKGKYVELRCDPISGHTALYWYRQSLGQGPEFLIYFQGTGAADDSGLPNDRFFAVRPEGSVSTLKIQRTERGDSAVYLCASSLTKGAGKGGGELFFGEGSRLTVL.

The rearrangement uses TRBV19 and TRBJ2-6; 7 bases match TRBD1. Germline V gene data show CDR1 as LNHDA and CDR2 as SQIVND (reference sequence). This CDR3 has 15 residues. The trim removed 9 bases at V and 0 bases at J, leaving 5 bases unmatched. The CDR3 protein is CASGTAPSGANVLTF. In nucleotides, the CDR3 is TGTGCCAGCGGGACAGCTCCCTCTGGGGCCAACGTCCTGACTTTC.

V and J are TRBV6-5 and TRBJ1-2; D is uncertain. Germline CDR1 is MNHEY and CDR2 is SVGAGI. The V gene lost 6 bases and the J gene lost 8 bases, with 13 bases spanning the gap. This CDR3 comprises 12 residues. The CDR3 bases are TGTGCCAGCAGGACCGCGGCGGGGGGCTACACCTTC. It codes for CASRTAAGGYTF.

This rearrangement joins TRBV7-2 to TRBJ2-5; 13 bases fit TRBD2. CDR1 SGHTA and CDR2 FQGNSA come from the germline V gene. Germline trimming cut 4 bases from V and 2 bases from J; bases unmatched to any gene: 4. CDR3 length: 16 amino acids. The CDR3 reads CASSSPGLAGQETQYF. The CDR3 DNA follows: TGTGCCAGCAGCTCCCCGGGACTAGCGGGACAAGAGACCCAGTACTTC.

V usage is TRBV4-1 and J usage is TRBJ2-7; no definite D call. Germline assignment: CDR1 MGHRA and CDR2 YSYEKL. The V and J ends lost 2 bases and 4 bases respectively, with 9 bases between them. This CDR3 region has 13 residues. The CDR3 is CASSQTDFYEQYF. The CDR3 nucleotides are TGCGCCAGCAGCCAAACCGACTTTTACGAGCAGTACTTC.

In the case of this clone: At one end the junction does not follow the germline gene, possibly because of a read error. The chain recombines TRBV7-7 with TRBJ2-3, with D maybe TRBD2 (6 bases). Per germline, CDR1 SSHAT and CDR2 FNYEAQ (reference sequence). This CDR3 is 13 amino acids long. CDR3 in amino acids: CASSRRLEDTQYF. The CDR3 nucleotides read TGTGCTAGCAGCCGCAGACTAGAGGATACGCAGTATTTT.

The CDR3 reads CASRTGTGVNEQYF. The DNA of the CDR3 is TGTGCCAGCAGGACCGGGACAGGGGTTAACGAGCAGTACTTC. The V gene is TRBV27, the J gene TRBJ2-7; 10 nucleotides line up with TRBD1. The CDR3 is 14 residues long. The V segment lost 6 bases and the J segment 5 bases; nucleotides outside the gene matches: 7. Germline V gene lookup returns CDR1 MNHEY and CDR2 SMNVEV (reference sequence).

The gene calls are TRBV5-5 and TRBJ2-7; 7 bases match TRBD1. There are 16 residues in the CDR3. V lost 4 bases and J lost 3; bases outside the gene matches: 13. Germline values: CDR1 SGHKS, CDR2 YYEKEE (reference sequence). The CDR3 coding sequence is TGTGCCAGCAGCATCGGACAGGCAATACTATTCTACGAGCAGTACTTC. Its protein product is CASSIGQAILFYEQYF.

The chain employs TRBV7-9 and TRBJ2-7; D gene unclear. The CDR3 has 12 amino acids. V was cut by 6 bases and J by 5 bases, with 11 bases left in between. The V gene's germline CDR1 is SEHNR and CDR2 FQNEAQ (reference sequence). The CDR3 nucleotides are TGTGCCAGCAGACACTACGAGGACGAGCAGTACTTC. This gives the protein CASRHYEDEQYF.

This chain joins TRBV5-6 and TRBJ1-1; the match to TRBD1 covers 8 bases. V gave up 0 bases and J gave up 7 bases; unmatched junction bases: 11. This CDR3 has 16 residues. CDR1 is SGHDT and CDR2 is YYEEEE in the germline V gene. In DNA, the CDR3 is TGTGCCAGCAGCTTGGTCTCCCAGGGGGCGCTCCATGAAGCTTTCTTT. This codes for CASSLVSQGALHEAFF.

The chain links TRBV5-4 to TRBJ2-3; D may be TRBD2 (6 bases). Germline V gene sequence: CDR1 SGHNT, CDR2 YYREEE (reference sequence). V lost 4 bases and J 4 bases, leaving 19 bases between the germline ends. The CDR3 consists of 16 residues. This CDR3 reads CASSLFGGGGADTQYF. The CDR3 nucleotides read TGTGCCAGCAGCCTCTTCGGGGGAGGAGGGGCAGATACGCAGTATTTT.

The rearrangement uses TRBV27 and TRBJ2-1, with D possibly matching TRBD2 (5 bases). The CDR3 runs 12 residues. The V and J ends lost 8 bases and 13 bases respectively, with 18 bases between them. Germline V gene sequence: CDR1 MNHEY, CDR2 SMNVEV (reference sequence). CDR3 sequence reads: CASWISSGPQFF. CDR3 coding DNA: TGTGCCAGCTGGATCTCAAGCGGTCCACAGTTCTTC.